Below are 18 T cell receptor beta chains sequenced from a single sample in a study of radiotherapy plus CTLA-4 blockade in lung cancer. The repertoire was sequenced with immunoSEQ multiplex PCR; TCRdb's copy has only in-frame clones and lacks some. The table lists roughly 66,000 clones, over 80% of them singletons. Here the sequenced sample was peripheral blood, taken from a patient treated with radiotherapy plus ipilimumab. These receptor sequences come from a human donor with non-small cell lung cancer who had a partial response to radiotherapy plus ipilimumab.

The V and J genes are TRBV18 and TRBJ2-6, with TRBD2 matching over 14 bases. Germline V gene lookup returns CDR1 KGHSH and CDR2 LQKENI. The CDR3 totals 20 residues. With 3 bases clipped from V and 0 bases from J, the junction kept 7 bases outside the gene matches. CDR3 protein: CASSPSGTSGRGSGANVLTF. CDR3 sequence (DNA): TGTGCCAGCTCACCTAGCGGGACTAGCGGGAGAGGCTCTGGGGCCAACGTCCTGACTTTC. Using reference TRBV18 and TRBJ2-6 for the parts outside the CDR3, the full variable domain is NAGVMQNPRHLVRRRGQEARLRCSPMKGHSHVYWYRQLPEEGLKFMVYLQKENIIDESGMPKERFSAEFPKEGPSILRIQQVVRGDSAAYFCASSPSGTSGRGSGANVLTFGAGSRLTVL.

This clone occurred once. The V and J genes are TRBV5-1 and TRBJ2-3, with a possible D match to TRBD2 (5 bases). This CDR3 comprises 16 residues. The ends were cut back, 0 bases at V and 5 bases at J, with 16 bases in the middle. Germline V gives CDR1 SGHRS, CDR2 YFSETQ. CDR3 DNA: TGCGCCAGCAGCTTGGGGGCGGGCCGAGTCGGAGATACGCAGTATTTT. Translation: CASSLGAGRVGDTQYF.

The rearrangement uses TRBV19 and TRBJ1-5; 8 bases match TRBD1. This CDR3 region has 14 residues. Germline-derived CDR1 and CDR2 are LNHDA and SQIVND (reference sequence). The J segment lost 8 bases and the V segment lost 9 bases, leaving 12 bases of the junction unmatched. The CDR3 region is CASRGTGPGEPQHF. The CDR3, as DNA: TGTGCCAGCCGCGGGACAGGCCCTGGGGAGCCCCAGCATTTT.

The J gene is TRBJ2-7, the V gene TRBV5-1, with 10 bases aligning to TRBD2. V dropped 4 bases and J dropped 5; count of bases not matched to a gene: 12. CDR1 is SGHRS and CDR2 is YFSETQ in the germline V gene. The CDR3 is 16 amino acids. The CDR3 coding sequence is TGCGCCAGCAGCGGTGCTTTGAGCGGGAGGGTCAACGAGCAGTACTTC. Translation: CASSGALSGRVNEQYF.

As DNA, the CDR3 is TGTGCCAGCAGTTTATGGGTAGGGGATCAGCCCCAGCATTTT. Its translation is CASSLWVGDQPQHF. V and J are TRBV28 and TRBJ1-5, with a possible D match to TRBD1 (5 bases). Germline V lookup: CDR1 MDHEN, CDR2 SYDVKM. This CDR3 is 14 amino acids long. Trimming pared 0 bases from V and 5 bases from J, leaving 8 bases between.

The chain combines TRBV28 with TRBJ1-2; no firm D call. This CDR3 has 10 residues. The V end lost 10 bases, the J end lost 4 bases, and 7 bases lay between the germline ends. Germline V gives CDR1 MDHEN, CDR2 SYDVKM. The CDR3 sequence is CATLLYGYTF. The DNA for the CDR3 is TGTGCCACCCTCCTCTATGGCTACACCTTC.

The V and J genes are TRBV5-1 and TRBJ2-2; TRBD2 matches 8 bases. The CDR3 is made up of 17 amino acids. Germline V gene sequence: CDR1 SGHRS, CDR2 YFSETQ. J gave up 1 base and V 1 base, and 6 bases lay outside the gene matches. The CDR3 loop is CASSLPETSGNTGELFF. In DNA form, the CDR3 reads TGCGCCAGCAGCTTGCCCGAAACTAGCGGGAACACCGGGGAGCTGTTTTTT.

This chain links TRBV27 with TRBJ2-7; 10 bases are shared with TRBD1. The CDR3 consists of 15 residues. V trimming: 0 bases; J trimming: 4 bases; junction bases outside the gene matches: 3. Germline V CDR1 and CDR2: MNHEY, SMNVEV (reference sequence). In DNA, the CDR3 is TGTGCCAGCAGTTTATCGACAGGGGGCGGATACGAGCAGTACTTC. It encodes CASSLSTGGGYEQYF.

The chain couples TRBV2 to TRBJ2-5, with 8 bases matching TRBD1. Germline V gives CDR1 SNHLY, CDR2 FYNNEI. Trimming cost V 0 bases and J 2 bases; bases outside gene matches: 2. The CDR3 runs to 15 residues. CDR3 nucleotide sequence: TGTGCCAGCAGTGAAGCGACAGGGGTTCAAGAGACCCAGTACTTC. Translation: CASSEATGVQETQYF. The complete variable domain, with remaining parts taken from reference TRBV2 and TRBJ2-5, reads EPEVTQTPSHQVTQMGQEVILRCVPISNHLYFYWYRQILGQKVEFLVSFYNNEISEKSEIFDDQFSVERPDGSNFTLKIRSTKLEDSAMYFCASSEATGVQETQYFGPGTRLLVL.

The V gene is TRBV6-1, the J gene TRBJ2-7, with D possibly TRBD1 on 6 matching bases. Trimming removed 3 bases from V and 3 bases from J, with 9 bases in between. From germline, CDR1 is MNHNS and CDR2 SASEGT. The CDR3 totals 13 residues. Here the CDR3 DNA reads TGTGCCAGCAGTGAGGTACAGGGCTACGAGCAGTACTTC. Translation gives CASSEVQGYEQYF.

J is TRBJ2-1 and V is TRBV27; TRBD2 aligns across 10 bases. CDR1 and CDR2 (germline): MNHEY, SMNVEV (reference sequence). The ends lost 2 bases at V and 3 bases at J; junction bases unmatched: 4. CDR3 length equals 16 residues. CDR3 DNA sequence: TGTGCCAGCAGTTTACCTGGACTAGCGGACTACAATGAGCAGTTCTTC. Its translation: CASSLPGLADYNEQFF.

In its sample, this clone was seen a few times. Other DNA sequences in the sample encode the same CDR3. The chain uses TRBV4-2 and TRBJ2-5; weak D call: TRBD2 (5 bases). Germline V gives CDR1 LGHNA, CDR2 YNFKEQ. V gave up 1 base and J gave up 5 bases, with 11 bases separating them. The CDR3 has 14 amino acids. CDR3 in amino acids: CASSQGGSGETQYF. CDR3 DNA: TGTGCCAGCAGCCAAGGAGGGTCGGGGGAGACCCAGTACTTC.

V is TRBV5-1 and J is TRBJ2-5; TRBD2 is a possible D gene (7 bases). Germline values: CDR1 SGHRS, CDR2 YFSETQ. CDR3 length: 15 amino acids. V was pared by 2 bases and J by 1 base, with 12 bases between. Written as DNA, the CDR3 is TGCGCCAGCAGCTTCGGGGGGCCCGTCCAAGAGACCCAGTACTTC. Residues: CASSFGGPVQETQYF.

This clone was observed a few times. The chain employs TRBV28 and TRBJ1-5, with 7 bases aligning to TRBD1. There are 13 residues in the CDR3. Per the germline V gene, CDR1 is MDHEN and CDR2 is SYDVKM. V lost 7 bases to trimming and J lost 6 bases; unmatched junction nucleotides: 6. The CDR3 DNA follows: TGTGCCAGCATAGACAGGGTGGGTCAGCCCCAGCATTTT. It specifies CASIDRVGQPQHF.

This clone was observed a few times. The V and J genes are TRBV5-1 and TRBJ2-3; 11 nucleotides match TRBD1. Germline CDR1 reads SGHRS; CDR2 reads YFSETQ. J was trimmed by 6 bases and V by 3 bases; bases with no gene match: 3. This CDR3 is 14 amino acids long. CDR3 sequence: CASSSGTGGDTQYF. The CDR3 DNA reads as TGCGCCAGCAGCTCCGGGACAGGGGGGGATACGCAGTATTTT.

The chain has TRBV7-8 and TRBJ2-1, with 14 bases lining up with TRBD2. The ends lost 1 base at V and 7 bases at J; junction bases unmatched: 3. CDR1 SGHVS and CDR2 FQNEAQ come from the germline V gene. The CDR3 sequence is 16 residues long. The CDR3 is CASSLGGTSGRNEQFF. The DNA of the CDR3 is TGTGCCAGCAGCTTAGGAGGGACTAGCGGGAGAAATGAGCAGTTCTTC. The full variable domain, with the rest looked up from reference TRBV7-8 and TRBJ2-1, is GAGVSQSPRYKVAKRGQDVALRCDPISGHVSLFWYQQALGQGPEFLTYFQNEAQLDKSGLPSDRFFAERPEGSVSTLKIQRTQQEDSAVYLCASSLGGTSGRNEQFFGPGTRLTVL.

The genes are TRBV28 and TRBJ2-5; 7 bases fit TRBD1. Germline loops: CDR1 MDHEN, CDR2 SYDVKM. The CDR3 contains 14 residues. V lost 4 bases to trimming and J lost 5 bases; unmatched junction nucleotides: 7. CDR3 region: CASSSTGVGETQYF. Here the CDR3 DNA reads TGTGCCAGCAGTTCCACAGGGGTTGGCGAGACCCAGTACTTC.

CDR3 nucleotide sequence: TGTGCCAGCAGCCTACAGACGGGGGGAGGAGAGACCCAGTACTTC. Its protein product is CASSLQTGGGETQYF. V and J are TRBV5-4 and TRBJ2-5; TRBD2 matches at 7 bases. CDR1 and CDR2 from the germline V gene are SGHNT and YYREEE (reference sequence). The CDR3 runs 15 residues. Unmatched junction bases numbered 10, after V lost 4 bases and J lost 4 bases.